The sequence of this TCR beta chain was determined in a study of blood T cells in healthy people across ages. V shed 3 bases and J 12 bases; nucleotides not matched to a gene: 13. The CDR3 is made up of 16 amino acids. Germline CDR1 SGHDN, CDR2 FVKESK. This clonotype was seen a single time. Next came a second PCR, run for roughly 7 to 12 cycles, which used a sample-barcoded 5' primer along with a J-beta primer mix. TCRdb re-called the 5' RACE reads through MiXCR, storing one row per CDR3 protein. This table holds about 730,000 distinct CDR3 sequences, around 40% found once. Total RNA, at least 6 micrograms per sample, came from PBMCs.

This TCR derives from a woman between 55 and 75 years old in good health. The chain carries TRBV14 and TRBJ1-4; 10 bases fit TRBD1. Input material: blood. This CDR3 is CASSHRRGQGTRELFF. DNA of the CDR3: TGTGCCAGCAGCCACCGCCGGGGACAGGGGACGAGGGAACTGTTTTTT.